A selection of T cell receptor beta chains follows, all from one sample in a study of CD4 T cells in relation to SARS-CoV-2 and coronaviruses. Using immunoSEQ multiplex PCR, the repertoire was profiled, and TCRdb retains in-frame clones only, with some absent. The sample carries about 60,000 clones, roughly nine tenths recorded once. The sequenced sample was naive CD4+ T cells from PBMCs. The source of these receptors is an adult with COVID-19. CDR3s include the opening cysteine and the closing phenylalanine or tryptophan. A D gene is named only where the DNA matches it firmly. For some rows the clone size is stated as once, few or many, or as a class when expanded; others skip it.

abundance: NA
d_gene: TRBD2
j_gene: TRBJ2-1
v_gene: TRBV4-2
len: 17
CDR3nt: TGTGCCAGCAGCCAAAAACTGGGCGGGAGCCGCTACAATGAGCAGTTCTTC
CDR3aa: CASSQKLGGSRYNEQFF

abundance: NA
d_gene: NA
j_gene: TRBJ2-3
v_gene: TRBV19
len: 15
CDR3nt: TGTGCCAGTAGTATTTCCCCGGGACTCACAGATACGCAGTATTTT
CDR3aa: CASSISPGLTDTQYF

abundance: NA
d_gene: TRBD1
j_gene: TRBJ1-5
v_gene: TRBV4-2
len: 15
CDR3nt: TGTGCCAGCAGCCAGCAACAGGGGGGAGATCAGCCCCAGCATTTT
CDR3aa: CASSQQQGGDQPQHF

abundance: NA
d_gene: NA
j_gene: TRBJ2-7
v_gene: TRBV5-5
len: 14
CDR3nt: TGTGCCAGCAGCTCTAGGCTACAGGTCTACGAGCAGTACTTC
CDR3aa: CASSSRLQVYEQYF

abundance: NA
d_gene: NA
j_gene: TRBJ2-6
v_gene: TRBV6-5
len: 15
CDR3nt: TGTGCCAGCAATTTCCGTCTCTCTGGGGCCAACGTCCTGACTTTC
CDR3aa: CASNFRLSGANVLTF

abundance: NA
d_gene: TRBD1
j_gene: TRBJ2-5
v_gene: TRBV25-1
len: 14
CDR3nt: TGTGCCAGCAGTGAACGGACAGGCGTAGAGACCCAGTACTTC
CDR3aa: CASSERTGVETQYF

abundance: NA
d_gene: NA
j_gene: TRBJ2-2
v_gene: TRBV15
len: 15
CDR3nt: TGTGCCACCAGCAGAGGGACTCTACCCACCGGGGAGCTGTTTTTT
CDR3aa: CATSRGTLPTGELFF

abundance: NA
d_gene: NA
j_gene: TRBJ2-3
v_gene: TRBV28
len: 14
CDR3nt: TGTGCCAGCAGTTTTAGGGGGTTGACAGATACGCAGTATTTT
CDR3aa: CASSFRGLTDTQYF

abundance: NA
d_gene: NA
j_gene: TRBJ2-3
v_gene: TRBV3-1/TRBV3-2
len: 15
CDR3nt: TGTGCCAGCAGCCAAGTCGGGGGTAGCACAGATACGCAGTATTTT
CDR3aa: CASSQVGGSTDTQYF

abundance: NA
d_gene: NA
j_gene: TRBJ2-2
v_gene: TRBV7-9
len: 16
CDR3nt: TGTGCCAGCAGTTATCGCAGTCTTGGGAACACCGGGGAGCTGTTTTTT
CDR3aa: CASSYRSLGNTGELFF

abundance: NA
d_gene: TRBD1
j_gene: TRBJ1-6
v_gene: TRBV3-1/TRBV3-2
len: 15
CDR3nt: TGTGCCAGCAGCCAAGGGACAGGGGGGTCTTCACCCCTCCACTTT
CDR3aa: CASSQGTGGSSPLHF

abundance: once
d_gene: NA
j_gene: TRBJ1-2
v_gene: TRBV21-1
len: 14
CDR3nt: TGTGCCAGCAGCGGTCAGGGGGCAATAGGTGGCTACACCTTC
CDR3aa: CASSGQGAIGGYTF

abundance: once
d_gene: TRBD1
j_gene: TRBJ2-7
v_gene: TRBV2
len: 13
CDR3nt: TGTGCCAGCCAAGGGGGCGGATTTTACGAGCAGTACTTC
CDR3aa: CASQGGGFYEQYF

abundance: NA
d_gene: TRBD2
j_gene: TRBJ2-3
v_gene: TRBV6-1
len: 15
CDR3nt: TGTGCCAGCAGTGAACAGCGGGAGATCACAGATACGCAGTATTTT
CDR3aa: CASSEQREITDTQYF

abundance: NA
d_gene: TRBD2
j_gene: TRBJ2-7
v_gene: TRBV20-1
len: 16
CDR3nt: TGCAGTGCTAGTTCTGTAGCGGGAAGGGCGATGGACGAGCAGTACTTC
CDR3aa: CSASSVAGRAMDEQYF

abundance: NA
d_gene: TRBD1
j_gene: TRBJ2-7
v_gene: TRBV28
len: 17
CDR3nt: TGTGCCAGTCGTTCCAGACAACCGGGACAGGGGGTATACGAGCAGTACTTC
CDR3aa: CASRSRQPGQGVYEQYF

abundance: NA
d_gene: NA
j_gene: TRBJ1-2
v_gene: TRBV15
len: 14
CDR3nt: TGTGCCACCAGCAGAGTTGTGAACAGCTATGGCTACACCTTC
CDR3aa: CATSRVVNSYGYTF

abundance: NA
d_gene: NA
j_gene: TRBJ2-3
v_gene: TRBV15
len: 17
CDR3nt: TGTGCCACCAGCAGTACCCTTGTGGGAGGAAGCACAGATACGCAGTATTTT
CDR3aa: CATSSTLVGGSTDTQYF

abundance: NA
d_gene: TRBD2
j_gene: TRBJ2-5
v_gene: TRBV3-1/TRBV3-2
len: 18
CDR3nt: TGTGCCAGCAGCCCTGGGACTAGCGGGAGGGCCAGGAGAGAGACCCAGTACTTC
CDR3aa: CASSPGTSGRARRETQYF

abundance: NA
d_gene: NA
j_gene: TRBJ2-7
v_gene: TRBV28
len: 12
CDR3nt: TGTGCCAGCACCGACCGGATAGACGAGCAGTACTTC
CDR3aa: CASTDRIDEQYF

abundance: NA
d_gene: NA
j_gene: TRBJ1-5
v_gene: TRBV15
len: 16
CDR3nt: TGTGCCACCAGCAGAGAGAGGGGCCATAGCAATCAGCCCCAGCATTTT
CDR3aa: CATSRERGHSNQPQHF

abundance: NA
d_gene: TRBD2
j_gene: TRBJ2-1
v_gene: TRBV7-9
len: 14
CDR3nt: TGTGCCAGCAGCTTTTTAGCGGGAGGAGACGAGCAGTTCTTC
CDR3aa: CASSFLAGGDEQFF

abundance: NA
d_gene: NA
j_gene: TRBJ2-7
v_gene: TRBV12-5
len: 13
CDR3nt: TGTGCTAGTGGTTTGAAAGGGATCTACGAGCAGTACTTC
CDR3aa: CASGLKGIYEQYF